This T cell receptor beta chain was profiled in a study of shared clonotypes between healthy human individuals. V trimming: 5 bases; J trimming: 4 bases; junction bases outside the gene matches: 4. Per germline, CDR1 MNHEY and CDR2 SVGAGI. The CDR3 length is 15 residues. Overall study results and limits: Only blood samples were collected, and tissue repertoires likely differ.

Details on this clone: Its specificity is not known.

Assay execution proceeded at the deep level. This table comes from immunoSEQ multiplex PCR, and its TCRdb copy is limited to in-frame clones, with some not included. Of about half a million clones listed, roughly 80% are singletons. This clonotype was obtained from a woman between 40 and 55 years old in good health. Some clones in this sample may be carry-over from other donors' samples. The chain couples TRBV6-5 to TRBJ2-3; TRBD2 aligns across 12 bases. Sequences were obtained from PBMCs. The CDR3 loop reads CASSRLAGEADTQYF. CDR3 coding DNA: TGTGCCAGCAGTCGACTAGCGGGAGAAGCAGATACGCAGTATTTT.